This TCR beta chain was profiled in a study of regulatory T cells in long-lasting Graves disease. Study at large: Graves' patients who were just diagnosed had used antithyroid drugs for under 3 months. Study conclusions and caveats: It is possible that accuracy was reduced by the small size of the sample.

Time point of the sample: newly diagnosed GD, antithyroid drugs for less than 3 months. Making the TCR library involved RNA that had been extracted from PBMCs. It was American Thyroid Association guidelines that determined Graves' disease diagnosis. There are many counts of this clonotype. Its antigen is still unknown. Construction of the TCR beta libraries employed iRepertoire HTBI primers in conjunction with Arm-PCR of CDR3 regions. TCRdb analysed the multiplex PCR reads with MiXCR anew, one entry per CDR3 protein. The data hold about 210,000 distinct CDR3 sequences, with roughly a fifth observed a single time. V was pared by 5 bases and J by 5 bases, with 9 bases between. This CDR3 comprises 13 residues. Germline V CDR1 and CDR2: KGHSH, LQKENI. This sample was also put to use in a study of T cells in Graves' hyperthyroidism and ophthalmopathy. That work adds: Carried out on the TCR CDR3, a first-round RT-PCR used the HTBI primer set.

This receptor was taken from a woman aged 25 to 39 with Graves disease. This chain joins TRBV18 and TRBJ1-4; D not resolved. Sequenced material: peripheral blood mononuclear cells (PBMCs), taken at new diagnosis, from a patient treated with antithyroid drugs. CDR3 coding DNA: TGTGCCAGCTCAACGGGAATAAATGAAAAACTGTTTTTT. This sequence encodes CASSTGINEKLFF.